This T cell receptor (beta chain) was recorded in a study of T-cell reconstitution after alpha-beta-depleted transplantation in children. Points from the study as a whole: Two months or so post-transplant, alpha-beta T cells reportedly derived from several hundred expanded graft clones. At the one-year point after transplant, T-cell counts and TCRbeta diversity were found to come mostly from T cells that had been newly produced. The study traced high day-60 TCRbeta diversity in some patients to surviving recipient T cells and thymic progenitors.

A TCRbeta library incorporating unique molecular identifiers was prepared. TCRdb fed the PCR reads into MiXCR, producing one record per CDR3 protein. The repertoire holds hundreds of thousands of distinct CDR3 sequences, with around 23% as singletons. Trimming pared 2 bases from V and 6 bases from J, leaving 7 bases between. CDR3 length equals 12 residues. This clonotype has just a few counts. Its antigen is unidentified. The clonotype originates from a boy under three years old who had a stem cell transplant for acute myeloid leukemia, so the T cells may come from the graft donor. V usage is TRBV12-3 or TRBV12-4 and J usage is TRBJ2-5; no reliable D call. Sequencing was performed on PBMCs, mostly from graft donor cells, taken 360 days after TCRalphabeta/CD19-depleted stem cell transplant. The CDR3 loop reads CASSLSGKTQYF. CDR3 coding DNA: TGTGCCAGCAGTTTATCCGGAAAGACCCAGTACTTC.